A single sample is the source of the 21 T cell receptor beta chains below, sequenced in a study of blood T cell repertoires in COVID-19 (dated by TCRdb to the early 2020s). The protocol used for the library was the immunoSEQ multiplex PCR assay. Held by TCRdb, this immuneACCESS table contains in-frame sequences only and omits some clones. Under half of the omission traces to an unresolved V gene where checked; the cause of the rest is unknown. The sample yields more than 200,000 clones; approximately 79% were counted once. The leading ten clones occupy about 4% of the sample. Sequencing was carried out using peripheral blood. All receptors come from a woman aged 40-49 years with active or convalescent COVID-19.

DNA for the CDR3: TGTGCCTGGAGTTTGGGGCAGAGCTATGGCTACACCTTC. Protein: CAWSLGQSYGYTF. The chain is built from TRBV30 and TRBJ1-2; perhaps TRBD1 as D (5 bases). This CDR3 region has 13 residues. Germline CDR1 reads GTSNPN; CDR2 reads SVGIG (reference sequence). V lost 2 bases and J lost 4, with 11 bases in between.

The rearrangement joins TRBV10-2 to TRBJ1-4; D might be TRBD1 (5 bases). This CDR3 region has 14 residues. V lost 2 bases, J lost 5 bases, and 9 bases lay in between. CDR1 WSHSY and CDR2 SAAADI come from the germline V gene. This CDR3 is CASSEGGINEKLFF. The CDR3 DNA reads as TGCGCCAGCAGTGAGGGGGGGATAAATGAAAAACTGTTTTTT.

The chain has TRBV24-1 and TRBJ2-7; 8 nucleotides line up with TRBD1. After removal of 3 bases from V and 3 bases from J, the junction contained 9 bases not matched to a gene. Germline V gene lookup returns CDR1 KGHDR and CDR2 SFDVKD. This CDR3 has 16 residues. DNA of the CDR3: TGTGCCACCAGTGATCGTGGACAGGGAGGCCTCTACGAGCAGTACTTC. It yields the protein CATSDRGQGGLYEQYF.

The gene calls are TRBV11-2 and TRBJ1-2; tentatively, D is TRBD1 (5 bases). The V gene's germline CDR1 is SGHAT and CDR2 FQNNGV. This CDR3 spans 17 amino acids. Trimming removed 5 bases from V and 4 bases from J, with 23 bases in between. CDR3: CASSPTRRRGTTYGYTF. The CDR3 DNA reads as TGTGCCAGCAGCCCAACCCGTAGAAGGGGCACTACCTATGGCTACACCTTC.

The genes are TRBV5-5 and TRBJ2-1; a possible D gene is TRBD1 (6 bases). Per the germline V gene, CDR1 is SGHKS and CDR2 is YYEKEE (reference sequence). Trimming removed 4 bases at V and 2 bases at J, with 13 bases between. The CDR3 contains 15 residues. In DNA form, the CDR3 reads TGTGCCAGCAGCGGACGACAGGACCCCTACAATGAGCAGTTCTTC. This codes for CASSGRQDPYNEQFF.

For the CDR3, the DNA is TGTGCCAGTAGTGTTGCGCGGGGGTCGCACGGTGGCTACACCTTC. Translating gives CASSVARGSHGGYTF. The chain combines TRBV19 with TRBJ1-2, with D perhaps TRBD1 (5 bases). V dropped 5 bases and J dropped 7 bases, with 20 bases sitting between them. CDR3 length equals 15 residues. The germline V gene encodes CDR1 LNHDA and CDR2 SQIVND (reference sequence).

The chain combines TRBV5-1 with TRBJ2-7; 8 nucleotides line up with TRBD2. CDR3 length: 17 amino acids. With 1 base clipped from V and 3 bases from J, the junction kept 12 bases outside the gene matches. CDR1 is SGHRS, CDR2 YFSETQ, per germline. The CDR3 sequence is CASSLRAGGGSLYEQYF. CDR3 sequence (DNA): TGCGCCAGCAGCTTGCGGGCGGGCGGGGGGAGCCTCTACGAGCAGTACTTC.

This clone was counted only a few times. CDR3 sequence reads: CASSLVQNYGYTF. For the CDR3, the DNA is TGTGCCAGCAGCTTGGTCCAGAACTATGGCTACACCTTC. The V gene is TRBV5-6, the J gene TRBJ1-2; D gene unclear. The CDR3 extends over 13 amino acids. Germline CDR1 SGHDT, CDR2 YYEEEE. V lost 0 bases, J lost 2 bases, and 5 bases lay in between.

The chain is built from TRBV6-2 or TRBV6-3 and TRBJ1-2; D remains ambiguous. The CDR3 spans 12 residues. Germline lookup yields CDR1 MNHEY and CDR2 SVGEGT. Trimming shortened V by 2 bases and J by 5 bases, and 6 bases separated the two germline ends. The DNA of the CDR3 is TGTGCCAGCAGTTACGGACTGTATGGCTACACCTTC. Its translation: CASSYGLYGYTF.

J is TRBJ1-4 and V is TRBV27; D is uncertain. CDR1 is MNHEY, CDR2 SMNVEV, per germline (reference sequence). CDR3 length: 13 residues. The ends were cut back, 0 bases at V and 10 bases at J, with 9 bases in the middle. The CDR3 coding sequence is TGTGCCAGCAGTTTATCAATCCTCGGAAAACTGTTTTTT. The encoded protein is CASSLSILGKLFF.

A remark on this clone: The sample contains more than one DNA sequence encoding this CDR3. The rearrangement links TRBV6-5 to TRBJ1-3; no firm D call. The CDR3 runs 12 residues. Per germline, CDR1 MNHEY and CDR2 SVGAGI. Between the trimmed V and J ends, which lost 4 bases and 2 bases, there was a span of 3 bases. The CDR3 DNA reads TGTGCCAGCAGTTCAGCTGGAAACACCATATATTTT. This translates into CASSSAGNTIYF.

This chain links TRBV5-1 with TRBJ1-1, with 10 bases aligning to TRBD1. CDR3 length: 15 amino acids. CDR1 is SGHRS, CDR2 YFSETQ, per germline. V shed 5 bases and J 5 bases; nucleotides not matched to a gene: 9. CDR3 in amino acids: CASRVQTGGETEAFF. CDR3 nucleotide sequence: TGCGCCAGCAGAGTCCAGACAGGGGGCGAGACTGAAGCTTTCTTT.

The V call is TRBV10-3, the J call TRBJ2-2; D perhaps matches TRBD2 (7 bases). This CDR3 contains 15 residues. The germline V and J ends were trimmed by 9 bases and 0 bases, with 14 bases remaining between them. Germline V gene lookup returns CDR1 ENHRY and CDR2 SYGVKD. The CDR3: CAIGGAGANTGELFF. The CDR3 DNA is TGTGCCATTGGGGGGGCAGGGGCGAACACCGGGGAGCTGTTTTTT.

The CDR3 DNA reads as TGCGCCAGCAGCCATTTCCCGGGACAGGGGGCGCGCTATGGCTACACCTTC. Its translation: CASSHFPGQGARYGYTF. This sequence joins TRBV4-1 and TRBJ1-2, with 12 nucleotides matching TRBD1. CDR3 length: 17 residues. J was trimmed by 4 bases and V by 3 bases; bases with no gene match: 9. Per germline, CDR1 MGHRA and CDR2 YSYEKL.

The chain carries TRBV11-2 and TRBJ2-7; 10 bases map to TRBD1. The V gene end was trimmed by 2 bases and the J gene end by 4 bases; junction bases not matched to a gene: 5. The CDR3 runs to 15 residues. Germline loops: CDR1 SGHAT, CDR2 FQNNGV. This chain's CDR3 is CASSLTTGGEYEQYF. As DNA, the CDR3 is TGTGCCAGCAGCTTAACGACAGGGGGCGAGTACGAGCAGTACTTC.

The rearrangement uses TRBV11-2 and TRBJ2-7; 7 nucleotides match TRBD1. Germline lookup yields CDR1 SGHAT and CDR2 FQNNGV. There are 14 residues in the CDR3. V was clipped by 5 bases and J by 2 bases; unmatched bases: 6. This CDR3 reads CASSTSDRPYEQYV. The CDR3 DNA reads TGTGCCAGCAGCACTTCGGACAGGCCCTACGAGCAGTACGTC.

The gene calls are TRBV29-1 and TRBJ1-5; D gene unclear. The CDR3 has 12 residues. The germline V and J ends were trimmed by 6 bases and 0 bases, with 6 bases remaining between them. Looked up from germline, CDR1 is SQVTM and CDR2 is ANQGSEA. The CDR3 loop is CSVRDSNQPQHF. The CDR3 nucleotides are TGCAGCGTGAGGGATAGCAATCAGCCCCAGCATTTT.

The V and J genes are TRBV19 and TRBJ1-2, with D possibly TRBD1 on 6 matching bases. From germline, CDR1 is LNHDA and CDR2 SQIVND (reference sequence). Trimming cost V 0 bases and J 8 bases, with 10 bases left between them. This CDR3 spans 13 amino acids. The CDR3 DNA reads as TGTGCCAGTAGTATAGATCGCAGGGGCGGCTACACCTTC. This sequence encodes CASSIDRRGGYTF.

This clone was counted at least ten times. J is TRBJ2-6 and V is TRBV13; TRBD1 agrees at 7 bases. V shed 5 bases and J 0 bases; nucleotides not matched to a gene: 10. The germline CDR1 and CDR2 sequences are PRHDT and FYEKMQ (reference sequence). The CDR3 runs to 18 residues. In DNA, the CDR3 is TGTGCCAGCAGCCTCCTTGACAGGGCCCTCTCTGGGGCCAACGTCCTGACTTTC. It translates to CASSLLDRALSGANVLTF. Supplemented by reference TRBV13 and TRBJ2-6, the full variable domain reads AAGVIQSPRHLIKEKRETATLKCYPIPRHDTVYWYQQGPGQDPQFLISFYEKMQSDKGSIPDRFSAQQFSDYHSELNMSSLELGDSALYFCASSLLDRALSGANVLTFGAGSRLTVL.

This clone came up once. The chain combines TRBV5-1 with TRBJ2-5, with D possibly matching TRBD1 (5 bases). This CDR3 is 16 amino acids long. Looked up from germline, CDR1 is SGHRS and CDR2 is YFSETQ. Between the trimmed V and J ends, which lost 0 bases and 4 bases, there was a span of 16 bases. CDR3 amino acids: CASSLAVGRVGETQYF. CDR3 nucleotides: TGCGCCAGCAGCTTGGCGGTGGGCAGGGTGGGAGAGACCCAGTACTTC.

The chain joins TRBV23-1 to TRBJ1-2, with D tentatively TRBD1 (5 bases). TRBV23-1 is labeled an ORF, and its function is uncertain. This CDR3 is 14 amino acids long. The germline V and J ends were trimmed by 8 bases and 2 bases, with 15 bases remaining between them. The CDR3 spells CASGIGTTNYGYTF. The DNA of the CDR3 is TGCGCCAGCGGTATTGGGACTACCAACTATGGCTACACCTTC.